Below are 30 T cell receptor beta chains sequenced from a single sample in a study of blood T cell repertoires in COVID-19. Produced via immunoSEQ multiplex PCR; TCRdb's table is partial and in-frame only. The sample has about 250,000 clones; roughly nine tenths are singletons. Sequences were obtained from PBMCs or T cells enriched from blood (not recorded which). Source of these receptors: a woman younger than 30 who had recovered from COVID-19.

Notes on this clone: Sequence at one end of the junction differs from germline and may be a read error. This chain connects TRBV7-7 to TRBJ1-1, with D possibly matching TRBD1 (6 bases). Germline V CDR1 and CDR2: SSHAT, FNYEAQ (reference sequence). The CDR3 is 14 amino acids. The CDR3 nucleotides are TGTGCTAGCAGCTTAGGGGGGCGTGAGACTGAAGCTTTCTTT. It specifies CASSLGGRETEAFF.

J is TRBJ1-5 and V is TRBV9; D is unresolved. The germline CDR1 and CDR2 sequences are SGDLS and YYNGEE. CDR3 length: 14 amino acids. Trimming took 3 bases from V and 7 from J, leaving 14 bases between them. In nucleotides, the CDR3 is TGTGCCAGCAGCGAGACGGGTGGGAGGCAGCCCCAGCATTTT. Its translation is CASSETGGRQPQHF.

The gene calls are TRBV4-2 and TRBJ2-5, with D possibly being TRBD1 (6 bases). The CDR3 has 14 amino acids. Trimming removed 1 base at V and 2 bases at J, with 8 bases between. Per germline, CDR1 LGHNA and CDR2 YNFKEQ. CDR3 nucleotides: TGTGCCAGCAGCCAAGGGGGACAACAAGAGACCCAGTACTTC. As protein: CASSQGGQQETQYF.

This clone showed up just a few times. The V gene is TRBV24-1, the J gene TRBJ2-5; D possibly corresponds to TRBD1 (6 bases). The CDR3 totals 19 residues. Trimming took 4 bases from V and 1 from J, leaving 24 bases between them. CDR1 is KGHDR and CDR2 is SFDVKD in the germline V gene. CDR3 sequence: CATSDRLLGQGSLQETQYF. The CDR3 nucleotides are TGTGCCACCAGTGACCGCCTCCTCGGGCAGGGGAGCCTCCAAGAGACCCAGTACTTC.

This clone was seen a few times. For the CDR3, the DNA is TGCGCCAGCAGCTTGCTCGGGAGTCAGCCCCAGCATTTT. Residues: CASSLLGSQPQHF. The rearrangement links TRBV5-1 to TRBJ1-5; D gene ambiguous. This CDR3 spans 13 amino acids. Germline CDR1 is SGHRS and CDR2 is YFSETQ. The ends were cut back, 1 base at V and 6 bases at J, with 8 bases in the middle.

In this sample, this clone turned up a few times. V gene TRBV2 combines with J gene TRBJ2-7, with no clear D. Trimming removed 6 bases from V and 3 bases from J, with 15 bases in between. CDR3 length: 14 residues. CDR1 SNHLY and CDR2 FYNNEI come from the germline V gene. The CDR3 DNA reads TGTGCCAGCAGCCCCCAGGTAGACGGCTACGAGCAGTACTTC. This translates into CASSPQVDGYEQYF.

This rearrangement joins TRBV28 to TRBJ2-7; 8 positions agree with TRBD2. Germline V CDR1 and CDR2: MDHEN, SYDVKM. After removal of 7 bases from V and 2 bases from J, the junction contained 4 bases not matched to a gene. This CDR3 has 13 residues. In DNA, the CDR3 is TGTGCCAGCACTCCGGGACTAGCCTACGAGCAGTACTTC. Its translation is CASTPGLAYEQYF.

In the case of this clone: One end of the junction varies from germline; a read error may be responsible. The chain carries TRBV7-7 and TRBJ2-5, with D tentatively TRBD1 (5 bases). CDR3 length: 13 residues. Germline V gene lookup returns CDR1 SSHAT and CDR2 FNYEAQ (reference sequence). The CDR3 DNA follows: TGTGCTAGCAGCTTAGCCAGGGAAGAGACCCAGTACTTC. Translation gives CASSLAREETQYF.

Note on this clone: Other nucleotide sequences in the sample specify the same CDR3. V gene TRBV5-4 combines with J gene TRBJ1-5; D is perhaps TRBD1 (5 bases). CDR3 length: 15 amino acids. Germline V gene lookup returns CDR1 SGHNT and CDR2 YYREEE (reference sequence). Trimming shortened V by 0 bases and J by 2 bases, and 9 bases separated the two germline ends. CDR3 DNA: TGTGCCAGCAGCTTGGGGGGCTCAGGCAATCAGCCCCAGCATTTT. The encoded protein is CASSLGGSGNQPQHF.

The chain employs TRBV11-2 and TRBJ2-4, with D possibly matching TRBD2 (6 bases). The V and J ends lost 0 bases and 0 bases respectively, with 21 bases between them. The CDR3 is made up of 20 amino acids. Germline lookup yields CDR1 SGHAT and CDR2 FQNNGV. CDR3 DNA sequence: TGTGCCAGCAGCTTAGATGGGGGATGGGGACTCCAACCAGCCAAAAACATTCAGTACTTC. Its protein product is CASSLDGGWGLQPAKNIQYF.

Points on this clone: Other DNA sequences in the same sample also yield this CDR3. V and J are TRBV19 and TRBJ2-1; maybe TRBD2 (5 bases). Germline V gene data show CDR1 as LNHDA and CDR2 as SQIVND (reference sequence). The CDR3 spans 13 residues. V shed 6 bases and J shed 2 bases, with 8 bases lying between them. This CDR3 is CASSEGTYNEQFF. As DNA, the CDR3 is TGTGCCAGTAGCGAGGGTACCTACAATGAGCAGTTCTTC. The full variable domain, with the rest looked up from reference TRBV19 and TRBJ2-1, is DGGITQSPKYLFRKEGQNVTLSCEQNLNHDAMYWYRQDPGQGLRLIYYSQIVNDFQKGDIAEGYSVSREKKESFPLTVTSAQKNPTAFYLCASSEGTYNEQFFGPGTRLTVL.

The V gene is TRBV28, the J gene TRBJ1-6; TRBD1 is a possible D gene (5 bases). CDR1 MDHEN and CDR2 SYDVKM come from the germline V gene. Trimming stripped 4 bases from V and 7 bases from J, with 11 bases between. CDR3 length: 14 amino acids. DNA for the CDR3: TGTGCCAGCAGTTATCCCAGGGTCAATTCACCCCTCCACTTT. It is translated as CASSYPRVNSPLHF.

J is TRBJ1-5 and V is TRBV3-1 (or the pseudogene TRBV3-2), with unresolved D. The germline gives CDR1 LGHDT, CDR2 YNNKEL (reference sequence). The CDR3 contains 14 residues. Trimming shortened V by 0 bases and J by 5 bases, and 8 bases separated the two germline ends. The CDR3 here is CASSQDLVDQPQHF. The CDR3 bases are TGTGCCAGCAGCCAAGATCTCGTAGATCAGCCCCAGCATTTT.

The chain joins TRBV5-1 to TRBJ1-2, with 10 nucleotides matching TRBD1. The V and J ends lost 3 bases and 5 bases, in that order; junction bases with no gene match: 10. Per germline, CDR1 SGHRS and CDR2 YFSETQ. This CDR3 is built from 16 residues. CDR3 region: CASSSGQGLVGYGYTF. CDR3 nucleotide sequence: TGCGCCAGCAGCTCGGGACAGGGGTTAGTGGGTTATGGCTACACCTTC.

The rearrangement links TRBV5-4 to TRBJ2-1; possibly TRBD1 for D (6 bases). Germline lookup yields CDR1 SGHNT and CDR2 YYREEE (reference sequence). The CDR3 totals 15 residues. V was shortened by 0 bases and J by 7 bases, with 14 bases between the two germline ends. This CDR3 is CASSLDQGQVNEQFF. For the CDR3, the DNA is TGTGCCAGCAGCTTGGATCAGGGGCAGGTGAATGAGCAGTTCTTC.

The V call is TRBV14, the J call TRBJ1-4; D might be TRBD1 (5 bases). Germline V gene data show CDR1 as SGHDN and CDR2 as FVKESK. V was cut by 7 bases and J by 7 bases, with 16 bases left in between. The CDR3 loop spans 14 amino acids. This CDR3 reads CASIKGPQGEKLFF. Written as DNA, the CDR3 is TGTGCCAGCATTAAGGGGCCCCAAGGTGAAAAACTGTTTTTT. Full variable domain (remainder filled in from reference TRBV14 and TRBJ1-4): EAGVTQFPSHSVIEKGQTVTLRCDPISGHDNLYWYRRVMGKEIKFLLHFVKESKQDESGMPNNRFLAERTGGTYSTLKVQPAELEDSGVYFCASIKGPQGEKLFFGSGTQLSVL.

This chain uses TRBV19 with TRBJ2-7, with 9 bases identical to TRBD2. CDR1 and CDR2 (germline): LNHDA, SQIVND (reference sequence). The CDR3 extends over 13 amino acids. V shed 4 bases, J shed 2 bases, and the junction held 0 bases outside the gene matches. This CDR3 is CASSSGGAYEQYF. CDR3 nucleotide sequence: TGTGCCAGTAGTAGCGGGGGGGCCTACGAGCAGTACTTC.

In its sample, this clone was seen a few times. The CDR3 is CASSQAGASEQYF. CDR3 bases: TGTGCCAGCAGCCAAGCTGGAGCTAGCGAGCAGTACTTC. This rearrangement joins TRBV4-2 to TRBJ2-7; D is ambiguous. The germline gives CDR1 LGHNA, CDR2 YNFKEQ. The CDR3 is made up of 13 amino acids. The V end was cut by 1 base, the J end by 6 bases, with 10 bases between.

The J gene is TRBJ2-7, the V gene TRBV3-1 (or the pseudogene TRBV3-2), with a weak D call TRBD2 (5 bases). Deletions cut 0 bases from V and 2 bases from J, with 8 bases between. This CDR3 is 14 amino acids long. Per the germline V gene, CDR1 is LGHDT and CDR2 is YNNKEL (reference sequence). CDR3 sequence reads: CASSQDNGAYEQYF. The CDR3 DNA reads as TGTGCCAGCAGCCAAGATAACGGGGCCTACGAGCAGTACTTC.

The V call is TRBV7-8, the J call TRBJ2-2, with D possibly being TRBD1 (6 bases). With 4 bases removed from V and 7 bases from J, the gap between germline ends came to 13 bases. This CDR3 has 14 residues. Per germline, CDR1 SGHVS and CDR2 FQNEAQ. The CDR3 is CASSSTGSHGELFF. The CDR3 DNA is TGTGCCAGCAGCTCAACAGGGTCCCACGGGGAGCTGTTTTTT.

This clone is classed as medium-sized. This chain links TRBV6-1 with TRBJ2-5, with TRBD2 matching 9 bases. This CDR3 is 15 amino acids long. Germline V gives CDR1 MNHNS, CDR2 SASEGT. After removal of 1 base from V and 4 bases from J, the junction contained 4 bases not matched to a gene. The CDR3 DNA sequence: TGTGCCAGCAGTGAAGAGGGCGGGGGGGCAGAGACCCAGTACTTC. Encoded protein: CASSEEGGGAETQYF.

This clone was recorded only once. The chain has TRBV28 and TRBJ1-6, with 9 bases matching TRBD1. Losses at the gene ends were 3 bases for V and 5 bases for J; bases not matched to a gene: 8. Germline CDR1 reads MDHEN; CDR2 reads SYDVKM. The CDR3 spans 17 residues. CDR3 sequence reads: CASSFTWDRVNNSPLHF. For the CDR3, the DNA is TGTGCCAGCAGTTTTACGTGGGACAGGGTAAATAATTCACCCCTCCACTTT.

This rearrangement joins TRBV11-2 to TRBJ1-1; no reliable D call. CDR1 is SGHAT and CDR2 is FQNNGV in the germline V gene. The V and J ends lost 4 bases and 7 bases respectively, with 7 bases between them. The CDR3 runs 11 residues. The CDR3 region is CASSYLGEAFF. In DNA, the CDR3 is TGTGCCAGCAGCTACCTCGGTGAAGCTTTCTTT.

This CDR3 reads CASSLSEDTEAFF. CDR3 in DNA: TGTGCCAGCAGTTTATCAGAGGACACTGAAGCTTTCTTT. The chain uses TRBV12-3 or TRBV12-4 and TRBJ1-1; D gene unclear. The V and J ends lost 2 bases and 3 bases respectively, with 7 bases between them. The CDR3 length is 13 residues.

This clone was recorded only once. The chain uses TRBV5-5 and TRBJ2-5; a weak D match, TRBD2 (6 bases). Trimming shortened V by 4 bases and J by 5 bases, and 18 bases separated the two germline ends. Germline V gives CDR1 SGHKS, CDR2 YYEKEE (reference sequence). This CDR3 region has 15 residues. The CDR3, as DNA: TGTGCCAGCAGCCCCCCACCGGGGGAGAGGGAGACCCAGTACTTC. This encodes CASSPPPGERETQYF.

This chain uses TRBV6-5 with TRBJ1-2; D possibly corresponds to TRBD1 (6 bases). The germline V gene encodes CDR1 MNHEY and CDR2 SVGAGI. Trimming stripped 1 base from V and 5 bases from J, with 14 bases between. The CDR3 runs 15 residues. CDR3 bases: TGTGCCAGCAGTTACTTGGACAGACCCAGTTATGGCTACACCTTC. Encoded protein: CASSYLDRPSYGYTF.

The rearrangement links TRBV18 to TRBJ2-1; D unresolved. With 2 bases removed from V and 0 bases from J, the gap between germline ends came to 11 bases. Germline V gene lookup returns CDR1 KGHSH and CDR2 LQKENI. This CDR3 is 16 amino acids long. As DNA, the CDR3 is TGTGCCAGCTCACCATCGTCAGACATCTCCTACAATGAGCAGTTCTTC. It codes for CASSPSSDISYNEQFF.

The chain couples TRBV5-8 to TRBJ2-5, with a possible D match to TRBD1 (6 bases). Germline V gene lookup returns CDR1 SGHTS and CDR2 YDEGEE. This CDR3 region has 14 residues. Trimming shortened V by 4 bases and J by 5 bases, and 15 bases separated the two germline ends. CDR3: CASSHRGGSETQYF. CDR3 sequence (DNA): TGTGCCAGCAGCCACCGAGGGGGATCGGAGACCCAGTACTTC.

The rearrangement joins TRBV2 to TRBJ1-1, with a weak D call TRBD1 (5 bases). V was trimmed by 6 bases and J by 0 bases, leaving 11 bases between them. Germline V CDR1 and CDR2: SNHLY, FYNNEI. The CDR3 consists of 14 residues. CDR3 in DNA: TGTGCCAGCAGCTACAGGACCTTGAACACTGAAGCTTTCTTT. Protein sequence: CASSYRTLNTEAFF.

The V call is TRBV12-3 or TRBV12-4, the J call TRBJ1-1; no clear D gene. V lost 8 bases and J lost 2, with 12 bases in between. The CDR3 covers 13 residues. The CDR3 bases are TGTGCCAGCCGGTTGAGAGTAAACACTGAAGCTTTCTTT. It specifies CASRLRVNTEAFF.